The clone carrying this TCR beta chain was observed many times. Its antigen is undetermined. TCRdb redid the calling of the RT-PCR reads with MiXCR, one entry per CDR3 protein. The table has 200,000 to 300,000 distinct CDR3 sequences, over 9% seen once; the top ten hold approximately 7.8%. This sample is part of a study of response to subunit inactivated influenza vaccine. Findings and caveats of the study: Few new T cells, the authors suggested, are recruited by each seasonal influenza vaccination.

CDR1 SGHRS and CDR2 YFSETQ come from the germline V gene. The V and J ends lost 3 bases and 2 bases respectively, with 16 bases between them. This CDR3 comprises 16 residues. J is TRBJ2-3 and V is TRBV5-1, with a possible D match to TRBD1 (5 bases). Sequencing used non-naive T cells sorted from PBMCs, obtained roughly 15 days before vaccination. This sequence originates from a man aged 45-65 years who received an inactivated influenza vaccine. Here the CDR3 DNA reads TGCGCCAGCAGCTGGAGTGGCGGCAGGGTCACAGATACGCAGTATTTT. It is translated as CASSWSGGRVTDTQYF.